This record looks at one T cell receptor beta chain sequence and its context. The germline CDR1 and CDR2 sequences are SGHNT and YYREEE (reference sequence). The CDR3 covers 15 residues. The junction had 5 bases not matched to a gene; V was cut back by 4 bases and J by 2 bases. The source of the sample is a study of cytomegalovirus exposure and HLA in healthy donors. A multiplex PCR was run with 60 Vbeta primers and 13 Jbeta primers. TCRdb keeps only in-frame clones here, not all; method: immunoSEQ multiplex PCR. The data show some 150,000 clones, approximately 79% seen once. The sample was PBMCs. The origin of this receptor is a woman aged 25 to 39 in good health and CMV-seronegative. The chain is built from TRBV5-4 and TRBJ2-1; the match to TRBD2 covers 8 bases. The CDR3 bases are TGTGCCAGCAGCACCGGGGGGGCAGCCTACAATGAGCAGTTCTTC. Protein sequence: CASSTGGAAYNEQFF.